The clone carrying this TCR beta chain was detected a few times. This CDR3 is 14 amino acids long. Germline CDR1 is SGHTA and CDR2 is FQGTGA. The V and J ends lost 5 bases and 6 bases, in that order; junction bases with no gene match: 5. Original analysis: By means of reference gene primer amplification, nucleated cell counts were estimated. The method was immunoSEQ multiplex PCR; TCRdb's version includes in-frame clones alone and lacks a portion of them. V, J and clone size were drawn from that table, and D and trimming were deduced from the DNA. The data show fewer than 200,000 clones, about 75% seen once. These data are taken from a study of blood T cell repertoires in COVID-19. In the study overall: The study drew acute and convalescent COVID-19 samples from the United States, Italy and Spain. T cells, B-cell-depleted T cells, or PBMCs supplied cDNA or gDNA.

The receptor comes from a woman aged 50 to 60 with active or convalescent COVID-19. The rearrangement links TRBV7-3 to TRBJ2-4, with 9 bases matching TRBD2. Sequences were obtained from peripheral blood. CDR3 sequence reads: CASSPGTSSNIQYF. The CDR3 DNA reads TGTGCCAGCAGCCCCGGGACTAGCTCAAACATTCAGTACTTC. Drawing the rest from reference TRBV7-3 and TRBJ2-4, the complete variable domain is GAGVSQTPSNKVTEKGKYVELRCDPISGHTALYWYRQSLGQGPEFLIYFQGTGAADDSGLPNDRFFAVRPEGSVSTLKIQRTERGDSAVYLCASSPGTSSNIQYFGAGTRLSVL.